This TCR beta chain originates from a study of blood T cell repertoires in COVID-19. Sequencing used immunoSEQ multiplex PCR; TCRdb keeps in-frame clones, though not all of them. The table has roughly 150,000 clones, 75% to 85% seen once; the top ten hold 2.5% to 3%. Between the trimmed V and J ends, which lost 1 base and 4 bases, there was a span of 8 bases. Germline lookup yields CDR1 SGHTA and CDR2 FQGTGA. The CDR3 has 15 amino acids. Sequenced: peripheral blood. The clonotype was recovered from a man in his fifties with acute or convalescent COVID-19. V and J are TRBV7-3 and TRBJ2-6; no definite D call. Here the CDR3 DNA reads TGTGCCAGCAGCTTAATAACCGGGGGGGCCAACGTCCTGACTTTC. The encoded protein is CASSLITGGANVLTF.